This TCR beta chain was captured in a study of shared clonotypes between healthy human individuals (dated by TCRdb to the early 2020s). For the study in its entirety: The cohort included a few men and a couple of women between 18 and 49 years of age. Per donor, three plates each were used for CD4 naive and CD4 memory, two for CD8 naive, and one for CD8 memory. To estimate repertoire size and how much clonotype sharing occurs between individuals, the study deeply sequenced the blood TCR repertoires of 5 or 6 healthy adults. To increase sequencing depth and limit assay-specific biases, different laboratories used diverse techniques to prepare libraries and sequence TCR repertoires. Per donor, leukapheresis produced somewhere between about 0.85 and 10 billion PBMCs. Paper-wide results and their limitations: Based on pairwise subsampling, the degree of clonotype sharing among donors was expected to be affected by sequencing depth. Sharing across several donors was observed for approximately 5% of naive CD4, 3.5% of naive CD8, about 2.5% of memory CD4, and roughly 0.43% of memory CD8 clonotypes. Rarefaction of sorted-subset datasets indicated incomplete sequencing despite the large sequencing depth. Sampling was limited to blood, and TCR repertoires in tissue likely differ from TCR repertoires in blood. Compared with non-shared clonotypes, clonotypes shared by all four sorted-subset donors had higher generation probabilities. The genetic and exposure-history diversity represented was limited by the small number of donors. Naive subsets generally had larger estimated clonotype richness than memory subsets.

The donors were healthy, HIV-negative adults who had no recently reported acute infections or vaccinations. Only Caucasian adults living in Nashville, Tennessee, USA were represented among the donors. Magnetic negative selection was used to enrich CD4+ T cells, after which naive cells were positively selected on CD45RA and the negative fraction became the memory subset. After blood collection by leukapheresis, PBMCs were isolated using Ficoll-Histopaque density gradient centrifugation and then cryopreserved in the vapor phase of liquid nitrogen. Analytical flow cytometry was used to check the purity and quantity of each magnetically sorted T cell population. From each sorted fraction, genomic DNA was isolated and quantified by UV absorbance on a Nanodrop 2000c. With regard to this clone: No cognate antigen has been identified for it. The junction and the germline gene differ at one end; a read error may be behind it.

Reading the germline V gene gives CDR1 SGDLS and CDR2 YYNGEE. The CDR3 has 13 amino acids, counting the end cysteine and phenylalanine. Only the CDR3 portion is preserved as DNA: 39 bases, with reading frame beginning at the first base. Using the deep immunoSEQ assay, TCR CDR3 regions were amplified from genomic DNA by multiplex PCR. Genomic DNA extracted from each cell subset was distributed evenly over all wells of several immunoSEQ 96-well plates, and each plate served as one replicate. Each replicate PCR for sorted subsets received roughly 0.2 ug genomic DNA, equal to about 30,000 T cell genomes. Purified libraries were quantified with a Qubit 3.0 fluorometer, sized on a Bioanalyzer 2100, and re-quantified with the KAPA Library Quantification kit. Every immunoSEQ 96-well plate was sequenced on a dedicated single-read 150-cycle Illumina NextSeq 550 flow cell. In the original analysis: The immunoSEQ output contained only junctional sequences without quality scores, so filtering could not match that applied to full-length reads. To assign V/J genes and CDR3, sequences were annotated against IMGT germline references using PyIR, a Python wrapper for IgBLAST v1.9. Reads were removed for weak V/J assignments (E-value above 1e-6), missing CDR3, stop codons, out-of-frame junctions, or ambiguous translated residues. V3J clonotypes were defined as sequences sharing the same inferred V gene, J gene, and CDR3 amino acid sequence. Percentage overlap between repertoires was calculated by dividing the number of shared unique clonotypes by the size of the smaller repertoire. RTK rarefaction, the Chao1 estimator, and Recon v2.1 estimates of unobserved clonotypes were used to assess repertoire richness. Generation probabilities for all TCRbeta clonotypes obtained by the gDNA method from a handful of donors were computed using OLGA. TCRdb took this table from immuneACCESS and kept in-frame rearrangements with V and J called. Such tables lack part of the clones; where checked against another copy, unresolved V genes explain under half of the gap, and the rest is unexplained. That table is the source of V, J and clone size, and D and trimming were worked out from the DNA. For this sample the table gives under 2.5 million clones, of which around 90% were detected only once. The ten biggest clones cover 0.37% of the sample.

This chain is built from TRBV9 and TRBJ2-7; the D gene identity is not certain. The TCR was taken from a young man in good health. Some clones in this sample may be carry-over from other donors' samples. The source material was naive CD4+ T cells from PBMCs. Taken with the paper, the label for cell subset or site translates to: CD45RA+ positively selected. The CDR3 protein is CASSRTPSDEQYF. Here is the DNA: TGTGCCAGCAGTCGAACCCCCTCCGACGAGCAGTACTTC.